These 27 T cell receptor beta chains were sequenced from one sample in a study of breast tumors, draining lymph nodes, adjacent tissues. TCRdb re-analysed the multiplex PCR reads in MiXCR, keeping a single row per CDR3 protein. The sample lists approximately 21,000 distinct CDR3 sequences, 41% occurring once. Specimen: breast tumor tissue. These receptors came from a female donor with breast cancer. Some clones in this sample may be carry-over from other donors' samples.

This clonotype is medium-sized (0.01 to 0.1%) within its sample. This chain links TRBV5-1 with TRBJ2-2; unclear D gene. Trimming cost V 2 bases and J 9 bases, with 5 bases left between them. CDR1 SGHRS and CDR2 YFSETQ come from the germline V gene. The CDR3 sequence is 11 residues long. CDR3 in DNA: TGCGCCAGCAGCTTTAATAGGGAGCTGTTTTTT. As protein: CASSFNRELFF.

The chain joins TRBV11-2 to TRBJ2-7; 9 bases line up with TRBD2. Germline V gives CDR1 SGHAT, CDR2 FQNNGV. The CDR3 is 15 residues long. The J segment lost 4 bases and the V segment lost 3 bases, leaving 7 bases of the junction unmatched. This chain's CDR3 is CASSLVAGATYEQYF. CDR3 nucleotide sequence: TGTGCCAGCAGCTTGGTAGCGGGAGCTACTTACGAGCAGTACTTC.

This clonotype was counted a few times. This sequence joins TRBV20-1 and TRBJ1-2, with D hard to call. Germline values: CDR1 DFQATT, CDR2 SNEGSKA (reference sequence). Trimming took off 1 base at V and 2 bases at J, with 11 bases between the two ends. The CDR3 totals 14 residues. This CDR3 reads CSARAGAGNYGYTF. DNA for the CDR3: TGCAGTGCTAGAGCTGGTGCGGGGAACTATGGCTACACCTTC.

This clonotype was seen many times. The chain is built from TRBV9 and TRBJ2-1; D may correspond to TRBD1 or TRBD2 (5 bases each). Trimming took off 0 bases at V and 2 bases at J, with 9 bases between the two ends. The CDR3 is made up of 15 amino acids. CDR1 SGDLS and CDR2 YYNGEE come from the germline V gene. CDR3 in DNA: TGTGCCAGCAGCGTAGGTCTGGGGGCCTACAATGAGCAGTTCTTC. Residues: CASSVGLGAYNEQFF.

This clonotype is medium-sized in the sample. The chain is built from TRBV7-6 and TRBJ2-2; 9 nucleotides line up with TRBD2. Germline CDR1 is SGHVS and CDR2 is FNYEAQ. This CDR3 has 15 amino acids. The junction had 4 bases not matched to a gene; V was cut back by 7 bases and J by 1 base. The CDR3 bases are TGTGCCAGCAACCCGACTAGCGGGAACACCGGGGAGCTGTTTTTT. Translating gives CASNPTSGNTGELFF.

The chain has TRBV18 and TRBJ2-3, with 7 positions matching TRBD2. The germline V gene has CDR1 KGHSH and CDR2 LQKENI. V lost 5 bases to trimming and J lost 0 bases; unmatched junction nucleotides: 5. CDR3 size: 15 residues. CDR3: CASSATGGSTDTQYF. The CDR3 nucleotides read TGTGCCAGCTCAGCCACGGGGGGAAGCACAGATACGCAGTATTTT.

In this sample, this clonotype turned up many times. This chain joins TRBV4-2 and TRBJ2-2; D may be TRBD1 (6 bases). The germline CDR1 and CDR2 sequences are LGHNA and YNFKEQ. Trimming pared 2 bases from V and 1 base from J, leaving 8 bases between. This CDR3 has 15 residues. The CDR3 sequence: CASSQIQGNTGELFF. The DNA for the CDR3 is TGTGCCAGCAGCCAAATACAGGGGAACACCGGGGAGCTGTTTTTT.

This clonotype was counted many times. The chain has TRBV5-4 and TRBJ2-5; D unclear. Trimming left V 4 bases short and J 1 base short, with 5 bases between. Germline CDR1 is SGHNT and CDR2 is YYREEE (reference sequence). The CDR3 sequence is 12 residues long. This chain's CDR3 is CASSNPQETQYF. Here the CDR3 DNA reads TGTGCCAGCAGCAACCCCCAAGAGACCCAGTACTTC.

The CDR3 DNA reads as TGCGCCAGCAGCTTGGACGTGAAGGTAGCGGGGGGGCCGGGAGATACGCAGTATTTT. It is translated as CASSLDVKVAGGPGDTQYF. The rearrangement uses TRBV5-1 and TRBJ2-3, with 11 bases that match TRBD2. V lost 0 bases, J lost 5 bases, and 14 bases stayed unmatched. The length of the CDR3 is 19 residues. CDR1 and CDR2 (germline): SGHRS, YFSETQ.

V is TRBV5-1 and J is TRBJ2-1; 12 bases agree with TRBD2. The CDR3 spans 14 residues. Trimming removed 4 bases from V and 6 bases from J; junction bases left unmatched: 2. The V gene's germline CDR1 is SGHRS and CDR2 YFSETQ. CDR3 loop: CASSKTSGGNEQFF. DNA of the CDR3: TGCGCCAGCAGCAAGACTAGCGGGGGCAATGAGCAGTTCTTC.

The J gene is TRBJ2-7, the V gene TRBV4-1; D perhaps matches TRBD1 (6 bases). Trimming took off 3 bases at V and 0 bases at J, with 6 bases between the two ends. The CDR3 is 13 amino acids. Germline CDR1 reads MGHRA; CDR2 reads YSYEKL. The CDR3 nucleotides are TGCGCCAGCAGCCAGGACAGCTCCTACGAGCAGTACTTC. Its protein is CASSQDSSYEQYF.

This clonotype was observed at least ten times. The chain combines TRBV5-1 with TRBJ2-7; 11 positions agree with TRBD2. This CDR3 region has 18 residues. CDR1 and CDR2 from the germline V gene are SGHRS and YFSETQ. V was pared by 4 bases and J by 2 bases, with 14 bases of the junction left unmatched. The CDR3 loop is CASSRGLAGPGGAYEQYF. CDR3 bases: TGCGCCAGCAGCCGCGGACTAGCGGGCCCGGGCGGGGCCTACGAGCAGTACTTC.

This clonotype came up many times. The chain has TRBV5-6 and TRBJ1-2, with 7 bases identical to TRBD1. The V gene end was trimmed by 0 bases and the J gene end by 6 bases; junction bases not matched to a gene: 2. Germline CDR1 and CDR2: SGHDT and YYEEEE. CDR3 length: 13 amino acids. CDR3 loop: CASSLDRGNGYTF. In DNA, the CDR3 is TGTGCCAGCAGCTTGGACAGGGGCAATGGCTACACCTTC.

This clonotype has a count of ten or more. One base away lies a much larger clone, so this may be a sequencing read error. This sequence joins TRBV11-2 and TRBJ1-6, with a tentative D call TRBD1 (6 bases). Trimming left V 1 base short and J 10 bases short, with 11 bases between. Per the germline V gene, CDR1 is SGHAT and CDR2 is FQNNGV. The CDR3 has 14 amino acids. CDR3 coding DNA: TGTGCCAGCAGCTTAGGCAGGGGTTCGTCACCCCTCCACTTT. This codes for CASSLGRGSSPLHF. The full variable domain, in which reference TRBV11-2 and TRBJ1-6 provide the parts outside the CDR3, is EAGVAQSPRYKIIEKRQSVAFWCNPISGHATLYWYQQILGQGPKLLIQFQNNGVVDDSQLPKDRFSAERLKGVDSTLKIQPAKLEDSAVYLCASSLGRGSSPLHFGNGTRLTVT.

In its sample, this clonotype was seen many times. The gene calls are TRBV7-2 and TRBJ1-4; 8 bases line up with TRBD1. Unmatched junction bases numbered 9, after V lost 5 bases and J lost 7 bases. The germline V gene encodes CDR1 SGHTA and CDR2 FQGNSA. The CDR3 is 15 amino acids. The DNA for the CDR3 is TGTGCCAGCAGCCGCCCGACAGGGGAGGGTGAAAAACTGTTTTTT. This sequence encodes CASSRPTGEGEKLFF.

J is TRBJ2-3 and V is TRBV5-1, with 9 bases matching TRBD2. V shed 0 bases, J shed 1 base, and the junction held 6 bases outside the gene matches. The germline V gene encodes CDR1 SGHRS and CDR2 YFSETQ. This CDR3 has 17 amino acids. CDR3 loop: CASSLVASGAGTDTQYF. The CDR3 DNA reads as TGCGCCAGCAGCTTGGTAGCTAGCGGGGCGGGCACAGATACGCAGTATTTT.

This clonotype has ten or more counts. The V and J genes are TRBV20-1 and TRBJ1-2, with D unresolved. V was clipped by 3 bases and J by 9 bases, with 17 bases between them. The CDR3 has 13 amino acids. Germline values: CDR1 DFQATT, CDR2 SNEGSKA (reference sequence). CDR3 in amino acids: CSASGGPGDSYTF. The CDR3, as DNA: TGCAGTGCTAGCGGTGGGCCCGGGGATAGCTACACCTTC.

This clonotype occurred many times. The V and J genes are TRBV10-3 and TRBJ2-6; 9 bases line up with TRBD1. V was pared by 10 bases and J by 1 base, with 11 bases of the junction left unmatched. The germline V gene encodes CDR1 ENHRY and CDR2 SYGVKD. The CDR3 has 17 amino acids. The CDR3 nucleotides are TGTGCCACAAGCCCGAGACAGGGGGTTTCTGGGGCCAACGTCCTGACTTTC. Residues: CATSPRQGVSGANVLTF.

The rearrangement links TRBV10-3 to TRBJ2-3; no firm D call. The ends were cut back, 3 bases at V and 10 bases at J, with 8 bases in the middle. Germline values: CDR1 ENHRY, CDR2 SYGVKD. The CDR3 consists of 11 residues. The chain's CDR3 is CAISDLGPQYF. The CDR3 DNA reads as TGTGCCATCAGTGATCTAGGGCCGCAGTATTTT.

As regards this clonotype: Given a much more abundant clone one base away, this may be a read error. The chain is built from TRBV5-6 and TRBJ2-7; D gene uncertain. Germline V gene lookup returns CDR1 SGHDT and CDR2 YYEEEE. V was clipped by 0 bases and J by 2 bases, with 6 bases between them. CDR3 length equals 13 residues. In DNA form, the CDR3 reads TGTGCCAGCAGCTTGGATAGCCCCTACGAGCAGTACTTC. Translating it yields CASSLDSPYEQYF.

About this clonotype: A junction end diverges from the germline sequence, so it may reflect a read error. The chain recombines TRBV7-7 with TRBJ1-5; D not certain. The CDR3 is 13 residues long. From germline, CDR1 is SSHAT and CDR2 FNYEAQ (reference sequence). The CDR3 reads CASSLGTNQPQHF. The CDR3 DNA reads TGTGCTAGCAGCTTAGGCACCAATCAGCCCCAGCATTTT.

This chain connects TRBV6-5 to TRBJ1-5; D gene uncertain. The CDR3 totals 14 residues. Trimming shortened V by 6 bases and J by 3 bases, and 12 bases separated the two germline ends. Germline values: CDR1 MNHEY, CDR2 SVGAGI. The CDR3 region has the DNA TGTGCCAGCAGCCTTGGCCCCACCAATCAGCCCCAGCATTTT. The encoded protein is CASSLGPTNQPQHF.

This chain joins TRBV20-1 and TRBJ2-2, with a weak D call TRBD1 (6 bases). Per the germline V gene, CDR1 is DFQATT and CDR2 is SNEGSKA (reference sequence). This CDR3 region has 14 residues. Trimming cost V 6 bases and J 2 bases, with 13 bases left between them. CDR3 nucleotides: TGCAGTGCCGATGCTGGGGGCAACACCGGGGAGCTGTTTTTT. Translated: CSADAGGNTGELFF.

The chain is built from TRBV6-5 and TRBJ1-5; no clear D. CDR1 and CDR2 from the germline V gene are MNHEY and SVGAGI. The CDR3 runs 15 residues. V was trimmed by 0 bases and J by 4 bases, leaving 10 bases between them. CDR3 DNA sequence: TGTGCCAGCAGTTACTCTAGGGCAGAAAATCAGCCCCAGCATTTT. It is translated as CASSYSRAENQPQHF.

This clonotype appeared a few times. The chain employs TRBV4-3 and TRBJ2-1; no firm D call. The CDR3 contains 14 residues. From germline, CDR1 is LGHNA and CDR2 YSLEER. V lost 6 bases to trimming and J lost 8 bases, with 17 bases between them. The CDR3: CASSPSSHWDEQFF. CDR3 coding DNA: TGCGCCAGCAGTCCCTCGAGCCACTGGGATGAGCAGTTCTTC.

The rearrangement joins TRBV7-2 to TRBJ2-7; TRBD1 aligns across 9 bases. The CDR3 sequence is 17 residues long. V lost 0 bases to trimming and J lost 2 bases; unmatched junction nucleotides: 8. Germline lookup yields CDR1 SGHTA and CDR2 FQGNSA. CDR3 DNA sequence: TGTGCCAGCAGCTTAGCGGGACAGGGCGTAGACGCCTACGAGCAGTACTTC. Translation: CASSLAGQGVDAYEQYF.

There are many counts of this clonotype. J is TRBJ2-5 and V is TRBV12-3 or TRBV12-4, with D perhaps TRBD1 (6 bases). This CDR3 has 15 residues. V was shortened by 6 bases and J by 1 base, with 15 bases between the two germline ends. CDR3 amino acids: CASSAQVDSQETQYF. CDR3 sequence (DNA): TGTGCCAGCAGCGCCCAAGTGGACAGCCAAGAGACCCAGTACTTC.